This T cell receptor (beta chain) was obtained from a study of Ad26.COV2.S vaccination and SARS-CoV-2 variants. Background on the study: Each vaccinee took Ad26.COV2.S intramuscularly, once or twice 56 days apart.

Sample treatment: some 20 received Ad26.COV2.S at low or high dose, single or two shots; 5 received placebo; per-sample allocation not given. At day 63 after the first vaccine or placebo injection, samples were drawn. Findings and limits, study-wide: Reported findings describe substantial breadth in spike-specific CD8+ and CD4+ T cell responses following vaccination.

As regards this clone: The antigen remains undetermined.

The data were produced by immunoSEQ multiplex PCR, yet TCRdb's version contains in-frame clones alone and is incomplete. The data hold 380,000 or so clones, with around 82% observed a single time. The CDR3 runs 17 residues. The V segment lost 2 bases and the J segment 6 bases; nucleotides outside the gene matches: 13. Looked up from germline, CDR1 is SGHTA and CDR2 is FQGNSA. The input for sequencing was peripheral blood, taken in a trial of Ad26.COV2.S vaccine versus placebo. The V call is TRBV7-2, the J call TRBJ2-7; TRBD2 matches 10 bases. This TCR was sampled from a person between 18 and 59 years old who received the Ad26.COV2.S COVID-19 vaccine or a placebo. The CDR3 region has the DNA TGTGCCAGCAGCTTACCCCCCCCGAGCGGGGGGGGGAGCGAGCAGTACTTC. Its protein product is CASSLPPPSGGGSEQYF.